The sequence of this T cell receptor (beta chain) was determined in a study of blood T cell repertoires in COVID-19. Generated by immunoSEQ multiplex PCR, the TCRdb table keeps only in-frame clones and is missing some. This table has 52,000 or so clones, 83% appearing once. The TCR was taken from a man aged 35-49 years with acute or convalescent COVID-19. Source material: peripheral blood.

The CDR3 reads CASSIRGQDEQYF. CDR3 sequence (DNA): TGTGCCAGTAGTATAAGGGGACAGGACGAGCAGTACTTC. The chain carries TRBV19 and TRBJ2-7, with 8 bases identical to TRBD1. Losses at the gene ends were 2 bases for V and 5 bases for J; bases not matched to a gene: 2. The CDR3 is 13 amino acids. CDR1 and CDR2 from the germline V gene are LNHDA and SQIVND (reference sequence).